These T cell receptor beta chains were read from a single sample in a study of shared clonotypes between healthy human individuals. Sequencing used immunoSEQ multiplex PCR; TCRdb keeps in-frame clones, though not all of them. The repertoire includes over a million clones, approximately 80% of them detected once, and 0.6% to 0.75% sits in the top ten. The sequenced sample was memory CD4+ T cells from PBMCs. These receptors were collected from a man younger than 35 in good health. Some clones in this sample may be carry-over from other donors' samples. CDR3s include the opening cysteine and the closing phenylalanine or tryptophan. A D gene is named only where the DNA matches it firmly. A row's size may be missing; if present it is once, few, many or a size class.

D	V	size	J	DNA	CDR3
-	TRBV5-6	-	TRBJ2-5	TGTGCCAGCAGCTTCGTCCAGGGGACGGAGACCCAGTACTTC	CASSFVQGTETQYF
-	TRBV4-3	-	TRBJ2-7	TGCGCCAGCAGCCGAAGGTCGGGCTACGAGCAGTACTTC	CASSRRSGYEQYF
TRBD2	TRBV28	few	TRBJ2-1	TGTGCCAGCAGTTTAGGGAGGGCCTCTGGGAATGAGCAGTTCTTC	CASSLGRASGNEQFF
-	TRBV28	-	TRBJ2-3	TGTGCCAGCAGTCAAAACCCGGGACCATACACAGATACGCAGTATTTT	CASSQNPGPYTDTQYF
-	TRBV20-1	few	TRBJ1-2	TGCAGTGCTCCCAGGGTGACGGGCTACACCTTC	CSAPRVTGYTF
TRBD2	TRBV18	-	TRBJ2-1	TGTGCCAGCTCCCAATTCGCTCGGACTAGCGGGAGGAGCGGTGAGCAGTTCTTC	CASSQFARTSGRSGEQFF
TRBD2	TRBV5-1	-	TRBJ2-7	TGCGCCAGCAGCTTAACTAGCGGGCCCTACGAGCAGTACTTC	CASSLTSGPYEQYF
-	TRBV5-6	-	TRBJ1-5	TGTGCCAGCAGCATGACAGGACGTCAGCCCCAGCATTTT	CASSMTGRQPQHF
-	TRBV28	few	TRBJ1-5	TGTGCCAGCAGGGGGTCCGGTCAGCCCCAGCATTTT	CASRGSGQPQHF
TRBD1	TRBV6-5	-	TRBJ2-2	TGTGCCAGCAGGGGAAACAGGGGGAACACCGGGGAGCTGTTTTTT	CASRGNRGNTGELFF
-	TRBV27	-	TRBJ2-3	TGTGCCAGCAGTTTAGGGGGGAGCACAGATACGCAGTATTTT	CASSLGGSTDTQYF
-	TRBV6-1	-	TRBJ1-3	TGTGCCAGCAGTGAAGTTCCAGGGTCTGGAAACACCATATATTTT	CASSEVPGSGNTIYF
-	TRBV5-1	-	TRBJ2-5	TGCGCCAGCAGGGGCGTGTCAAGCGCCGAAGAGACCCAGTACTTC	CASRGVSSAEETQYF
-	TRBV4-3	-	TRBJ1-1	TGCGCCAGCAGCCAGAACAGGGAGAACACTGAAGCTTTCTTT	CASSQNRENTEAFF
TRBD2	TRBV29-1	-	TRBJ2-1	TGCAGCGTTCCAGCGGGACCCTACAATGAGCAGTTCTTC	CSVPAGPYNEQFF
TRBD1	TRBV29-1	-	TRBJ1-1	TGCAGCGTTGAAAAACAGGGGACTGAAGCTTTCTTT	CSVEKQGTEAFF
TRBD2	TRBV28	-	TRBJ2-2	TGTGCCAGCAGTCCGCCCGGGACTAGCGGGAGTAAGGGGCTGTTTTTT	CASSPPGTSGSKGLFF
-	TRBV7-3	-	TRBJ2-3	TGTGCCAGCAGCTTACTTCGACAAGGGGGGACAGATACGCAGTATTTT	CASSLLRQGGTDTQYF
TRBD2	TRBV29-1	-	TRBJ2-7	TGCAGCGTTAAAGGGACCGGGACTAGCGGGAGGTATGGTTACGAGCAGTACTTC	CSVKGTGTSGRYGYEQYF
TRBD2	TRBV15	-	TRBJ2-5	TGTGCCACCAGCAGAGTTGTAGCGGGAGGGTTTGAGACCCAGTACTTC	CATSRVVAGGFETQYF
-	TRBV11-2	-	TRBJ1-1	TGTGCCAGCAGCTTGCCGCCGGGACAAGCCCAGTCTTTCTTT	CASSLPPGQAQSFF
-	TRBV29-1	-	TRBJ2-7	TGCAGCGTCCGCCCAGGGGCCTACGAGCAGTACTTC	CSVRPGAYEQYF
-	TRBV11-2	once	TRBJ2-3	TGTGCCAGCAGCTTCAGGGTAGAGACGAGCACAGATACGCAGTATTTT	CASSFRVETSTDTQYF
TRBD1	TRBV7-9	-	TRBJ2-7	TGTGCCAGCAGCCCGCGGACAGGCGGCTACGAGCAGTACTTC	CASSPRTGGYEQYF
TRBD1	TRBV5-1	-	TRBJ2-2	TGCGCCAGCAGCTTGGTCGGGACAGGGACCGGGGAGCTGTTTTTT	CASSLVGTGTGELFF
-	TRBV28	-	TRBJ1-1	TGTGCCAGCCTGGGGGTAAACACTGAAGCTTTCTTT	CASLGVNTEAFF
-	TRBV18	-	TRBJ2-3	TGTGCCAGCTCAGCAAACAGGGAAAACACAGATACGCAGTATTTT	CASSANRENTDTQYF